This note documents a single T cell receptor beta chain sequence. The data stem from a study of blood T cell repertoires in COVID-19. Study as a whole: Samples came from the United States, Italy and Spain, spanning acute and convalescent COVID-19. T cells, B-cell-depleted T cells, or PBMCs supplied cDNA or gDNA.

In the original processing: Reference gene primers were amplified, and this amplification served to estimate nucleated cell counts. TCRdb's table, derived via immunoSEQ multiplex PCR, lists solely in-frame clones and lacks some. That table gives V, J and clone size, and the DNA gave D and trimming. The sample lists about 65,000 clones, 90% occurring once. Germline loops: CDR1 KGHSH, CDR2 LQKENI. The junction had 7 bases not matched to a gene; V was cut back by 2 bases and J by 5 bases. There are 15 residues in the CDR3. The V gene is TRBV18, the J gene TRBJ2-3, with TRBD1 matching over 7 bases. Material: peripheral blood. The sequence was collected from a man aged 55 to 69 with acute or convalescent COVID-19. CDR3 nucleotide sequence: TGTGCCAGCTCACCAACGGCAGGGGGTATAGATACGCAGTATTTT. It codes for CASSPTAGGIDTQYF.